These 26 T cell receptor beta chains came from one sample sequenced in a study of blood T cells in healthy people across ages. Together with a sample-barcoded 5' primer, a J-beta primer mix was included in a second PCR lasting about 6 to 11 cycles. TCRdb called the 5' RACE reads again in MiXCR, with one record for every CDR3 protein. The repertoire holds 550,000 to 700,000 distinct CDR3 sequences, with 25% to 30% as singletons. Sequencing used blood. The receptors were sampled from a woman between 65 and 79 years old in good health.

The chain carries TRBV7-2 and TRBJ2-3; possibly TRBD1 or TRBD2 for D (6 bases each). V gave up 2 bases and J gave up 8 bases, with 17 bases separating them. CDR3 length: 15 amino acids. Germline CDR1 SGHTA, CDR2 FQGNSA. This chain's CDR3 is CASSLRRLTGATQYF. The CDR3 DNA reads TGTGCCAGCAGCTTAAGGCGACTAACGGGGGCTACGCAGTATTTT.

J is TRBJ2-7 and V is TRBV18, with D possibly matching TRBD1 (5 bases). CDR3 length equals 14 residues. The germline V and J ends were trimmed by 10 bases and 2 bases, with 18 bases remaining between them. CDR1 and CDR2 (germline): KGHSH, LQKENI. CDR3 in DNA: TGTGCCACCACTACATCACAGGAGCCCTACGAGCAGTACTTC. This encodes CATTTSQEPYEQYF.

This clonotype was found a few times. The chain couples TRBV5-1 to TRBJ2-1, with D tentatively TRBD2 (5 bases). Germline V gene sequence: CDR1 SGHRS, CDR2 YFSETQ. The V end lost 0 bases, the J end lost 8 bases, and 9 bases lay between the germline ends. The CDR3 consists of 13 residues. The CDR3 nucleotides read TGCGCCAGCAGCTTGGGAGGGTTAGATGAGCAGTTCTTC. Protein: CASSLGGLDEQFF.

This clonotype occurred a few times. As DNA, the CDR3 is TGTGCCAGCAGCTTAGAAGGTATAGCGGGGCGCCTCTCCTACAATGAGCAGTTCTTC. Protein sequence: CASSLEGIAGRLSYNEQFF. The chain employs TRBV7-3 and TRBJ2-1, with 8 bases lining up with TRBD2. CDR1 and CDR2 from the germline V gene are SGHTA and FQGTGA. Germline trimming cut 2 bases from V and 0 bases from J; bases unmatched to any gene: 12. The CDR3 runs 19 residues.

Of note for this clonotype: Its ends do not fully match the called genes, so a read error is possible. V gene TRBV15 combines with J gene TRBJ2-7; D not resolved. TRBJ2-1 explains the end of the DNA better; the J call may be wrong. The CDR3 is made up of 15 amino acids. CDR1 and CDR2 from the germline V gene are LNHNV and YYDKDF (reference sequence). This CDR3 is CAASRSPPWYNEQFF. CDR3 coding DNA: TGTGCCGCCAGCAGATCCCCCCCGTGGTACAATGAGCAGTTCTTC.

This clonotype was found a few times. V gene TRBV3-1 combines with J gene TRBJ1-2; no clear D gene. The CDR3 runs to 16 residues. The germline V gene has CDR1 LGHDT and CDR2 YNNKEL (reference sequence). V shed 3 bases and J shed 5 bases, with 19 bases lying between them. For the CDR3, the DNA is TGTGCCAGCAGCCATAACGGGCCAGGCGTCAGATATGGCTACACCTTC. This gives the protein CASSHNGPGVRYGYTF.

This clonotype was seen just once. The gene calls are TRBV2 and TRBJ2-3, with TRBD2 identical over 7 bases. CDR1 and CDR2 (germline): SNHLY, FYNNEI. The CDR3 has 14 amino acids. With 7 bases clipped from V and 0 bases from J, the junction kept 4 bases outside the gene matches. CDR3 protein: CASMAGVSTDTQYF. CDR3 bases: TGTGCCAGCATGGCGGGGGTGAGCACAGATACGCAGTATTTT.

The table lists this clonotype with a few counts. The CDR3 loop is CSVEASPIMNTEAFF. The CDR3 DNA is TGCAGCGTTGAAGCGTCACCGATCATGAACACTGAAGCTTTCTTT. The V and J genes are TRBV29-1 and TRBJ1-1; D call uncertain. Germline V gene data show CDR1 as SQVTM and CDR2 as ANQGSEA. Trimming shortened V by 1 base and J by 0 bases, and 12 bases separated the two germline ends. The CDR3 totals 15 residues. The full variable domain, rest sourced from reference TRBV29-1 and TRBJ1-1, is SAVISQKPSRDICQRGTSLTIQCQVDSQVTMMFWYRQQPGQSLTLIATANQGSEATYESGFVIDKFPISRPNLTFSTLTVSNMSPEDSSIYLCSVEASPIMNTEAFFGQGTRLTVV.

This clonotype was recorded at least ten times. The chain links TRBV4-1 to TRBJ1-4, with 8 bases aligning to TRBD1. Germline trimming cut 6 bases from V and 8 bases from J; bases unmatched to any gene: 5. The length of the CDR3 is 13 residues. The germline V gene encodes CDR1 MGHRA and CDR2 YSYEKL. This CDR3 reads CASRQTGGEKLFF. The CDR3 DNA reads as TGCGCCAGCAGGCAAACAGGGGGGGAAAAACTGTTTTTT.

This clonotype was detected a few times. The chain uses TRBV6-5 and TRBJ2-5; D remains ambiguous. Germline-derived CDR1 and CDR2 are MNHEY and SVGAGI. This CDR3 is built from 14 residues. With 0 bases removed from V and 2 bases from J, the gap between germline ends came to 7 bases. The CDR3 coding sequence is TGTGCCAGCAGTTACTCGACTTCGCAAGAGACCCAGTACTTC. Amino acid sequence: CASSYSTSQETQYF.

With respect to this clonotype: Its ends do not fully match the called genes, so a read error is possible. CDR3 protein: CARSSGRATNEKLFF. The CDR3 DNA is TGTGCCCGCAGCTCAGGACGGGCAACTAATGAAAAACTGTTTTTT. The chain has TRBV7-9 and TRBJ1-4; no clear D gene. Germline assignment: CDR1 SEHNR and CDR2 FQNEAQ (reference sequence). The length of the CDR3 is 15 residues.

In this sample, this clonotype turned up a few times. The V call is TRBV4-1, the J call TRBJ1-4; D remains unclear. CDR3 length equals 15 residues. Trimming cost V 0 bases and J 3 bases, with 8 bases left between them. Germline lookup yields CDR1 MGHRA and CDR2 YSYEKL. The CDR3 loop is CASSQENFSNEKLFF. The CDR3 DNA reads TGCGCCAGCAGCCAAGAAAACTTCTCTAATGAAAAACTGTTTTTT.

Concerning this clonotype: A read error may account for a junction end that differs from germline. The V and J genes are TRBV5-1 and TRBJ2-1, with D possibly TRBD2 on 6 matching bases. The germline V gene encodes CDR1 SGHRS and CDR2 YFSETQ. The CDR3 is 15 amino acids. CDR3 coding DNA: TGCGCCAGCAACTTGGGGGGTCAGGCACACAATGAGCAGTTCTTC. Translation gives CASNLGGQAHNEQFF.

The chain employs TRBV20-1 and TRBJ2-5; D may be TRBD1 (7 bases). CDR3 length: 14 amino acids. CDR1 is DFQATT and CDR2 is SNEGSKA in the germline V gene (reference sequence). V was cut by 4 bases and J by 5 bases, with 17 bases left in between. The CDR3 nucleotides read TGCAGTGCTACTCCAGGAGGGGGCACTGAGACCCAGTACTTC. Protein sequence: CSATPGGGTETQYF.

To note about this clonotype: The germline gene is not matched at one end of the junction; a read error may be the cause. The chain couples TRBV5-1 to TRBJ2-5; D tentatively reads TRBD1 or TRBD2 (5 bases each). Germline V lookup: CDR1 SGHRS, CDR2 YFSETQ. The length of the CDR3 is 14 residues. The CDR3 loop is CASSLRTGQGTQYF. CDR3 nucleotides: TGCGCCAGCAGCCTCCGGACGGGGCAAGGGACCCAGTACTTC.

This clonotype was seen only a few times. V gene TRBV12-3 or TRBV12-4 combines with J gene TRBJ1-2; D possibly corresponds to TRBD1 (6 bases). V was pared by 1 base and J by 7 bases, with 10 bases between. CDR3 size: 13 residues. Written as DNA, the CDR3 is TGTGCCAGCAGTTTAGTTCAGGGGTCTGGCTACACCTTC. This gives the protein CASSLVQGSGYTF.

This clonotype was detected ten times or more. The chain carries TRBV29-1 and TRBJ1-4; TRBD1 matches at 7 bases. Germline CDR1 reads SQVTM; CDR2 reads ANQGSEA. CDR3 size: 16 residues. J lost 7 bases, V lost 0 bases, and 11 bases had no gene match. The CDR3 coding sequence is TGCAGCGTTGAAGAAGTAGTAAGGGGGCGAGGTGAAAAACTGTTTTTT. Its protein product is CSVEEVVRGRGEKLFF.

Only a few counts were recorded for this clonotype. V gene TRBV19 combines with J gene TRBJ2-1; D may be TRBD2 (5 bases). V lost 1 base and J lost 5, with 9 bases in between. Germline V gene lookup returns CDR1 LNHDA and CDR2 SQIVND (reference sequence). CDR3 length: 14 amino acids. The CDR3, as DNA: TGTGCCAGTAGTATAGTCAGGACTCACAATGAGCAGTTCTTC. Protein sequence: CASSIVRTHNEQFF.

The rearrangement links TRBV5-5 to TRBJ2-2; D not resolved. CDR1 SGHKS and CDR2 YYEKEE come from the germline V gene (reference sequence). V was pared by 3 bases and J by 7 bases, with 13 bases between. The CDR3 is 14 residues long. The CDR3 DNA is TGTGCCAGCAGCTCGGGCCCCAGTGGCGGGGAGCTGTTTTTT. Translated: CASSSGPSGGELFF.

The chain combines TRBV20-1 with TRBJ2-3; tentative D call: TRBD1 (6 bases). This CDR3 comprises 17 residues. From germline, CDR1 is DFQATT and CDR2 SNEGSKA (reference sequence). V was pared by 3 bases and J by 0 bases, with 19 bases between. In DNA form, the CDR3 reads TGCAGTGCTAGGGCTCGTTTACAGGGTCCTAGCACAGATACGCAGTATTTT. Its translation is CSARARLQGPSTDTQYF.

In its sample, this clonotype was seen many times. V is TRBV7-2 and J is TRBJ2-1; TRBD2 matches at 14 bases. Near its end, the DNA agrees better with TRBJ2-5, so the J call may be wrong. Germline CDR1 reads SGHTA; CDR2 reads FQGNSA. The CDR3 is 16 amino acids. The CDR3 sequence: CASSSRTSGGYETQYF. CDR3 in DNA: TGTGCCAGCAGTTCCCGGACTAGCGGGGGGTACGAGACCCAGTACTTC.

The chain links TRBV4-2 to TRBJ2-1, with D maybe TRBD1 (6 bases). The CDR3 runs to 13 residues. The germline V gene has CDR1 LGHNA and CDR2 YNFKEQ. Trimming shortened V by 4 bases and J by 9 bases, and 13 bases separated the two germline ends. The CDR3, as DNA: TGTGCCAGCAGCCTCTCGACAGGCGGTGAGCAGTTCTTC. Its translation: CASSLSTGGEQFF.

This rearrangement joins TRBV27 to TRBJ1-2; TRBD1 aligns across 7 bases. The germline CDR1 and CDR2 sequences are MNHEY and SMNVEV (reference sequence). V shed 10 bases and J 6 bases; nucleotides not matched to a gene: 11. The CDR3 loop spans 13 amino acids. CDR3 nucleotides: TGTGCCACAGGGGGAAGAGCGGACAATGGCTACACCTTC. Its protein product is CATGGRADNGYTF.

This clonotype was counted between two and nine times. J is TRBJ1-5 and V is TRBV6-5; 7 bases are shared with TRBD1. The CDR3 totals 17 residues. Germline V gene sequence: CDR1 MNHEY, CDR2 SVGAGI. V lost 4 bases and J lost 1; bases outside the gene matches: 10. Here the CDR3 reads CASSFTYRGGSNQPQHF. As DNA, the CDR3 is TGTGCCAGCAGTTTCACCTACAGGGGTGGGAGCAATCAGCCCCAGCATTTT.

This sequence joins TRBV7-2 and TRBJ2-7; TRBD1 matches at 8 bases. The germline V gene has CDR1 SGHTA and CDR2 FQGNSA. V gave up 4 bases and J gave up 5 bases; unmatched junction bases: 4. This CDR3 contains 13 residues. In DNA form, the CDR3 reads TGTGCCAGCAGCTCCTCAGGGGGCAACGAGCAGTACTTC. Translated: CASSSSGGNEQYF.

This clonotype was seen a handful of times. This CDR3 reads CSVGTGTGGYFEQFF. The CDR3, as DNA: TGCAGCGTCGGTACCGGGACAGGGGGCTATTTTGAGCAGTTCTTC. The chain links TRBV29-1 to TRBJ2-1; 12 nucleotides align to TRBD1. The CDR3 sequence is 15 residues long. V lost 6 bases, J lost 9 bases, and 12 bases stayed unmatched. Germline CDR1 and CDR2: SQVTM and ANQGSEA.